A single sample is the source of the 19 T cell receptor beta chains below, sequenced in a study of quantifying T cell responses using KT2 cells. The overall study: RNA was reverse transcribed with TCR alpha and beta constant-region primers.

The cDNA 3' end received a ligated oligonucleotide with a UMI. The first PCR ran roughly 4 cycles with an equimolar RC1.1 and RC1.2 beta primer mix. TCRdb passed the UMI-ligation and nested PCR reads through MiXCR, listing each CDR3 protein once. The sample includes 60,000 or so distinct CDR3 sequences, around 12% of them seen just once. The sequenced sample was PBMCs spiked with cells of the T cell clone KT2. The receptors were sampled from a human donor.

In its sample, this clonotype was seen many times. The gene calls are TRBV4-1 and TRBJ1-6, with 12 bases aligning to TRBD1. J was trimmed by 10 bases and V by 8 bases; bases with no gene match: 9. The CDR3 is 15 residues long. Per the germline V gene, CDR1 is MGHRA and CDR2 is YSYEKL. CDR3: CASSIGDRGPSPLHF. The CDR3 DNA follows: TGCGCCAGCTCTATAGGGGACAGGGGGCCATCACCCCTCCACTTT.

The chain employs TRBV9 and TRBJ1-6, with TRBD1 as a possible D gene (6 bases). The CDR3 runs to 16 residues. V lost 0 bases and J 5 bases, leaving 12 bases between the germline ends. Germline V gene sequence: CDR1 SGDLS, CDR2 YYNGEE. The CDR3 loop reads CASSVAGGQNNSPLHF. The CDR3 DNA follows: TGTGCCAGCAGCGTAGCGGGAGGACAGAATAATTCACCCCTCCACTTT. Filled out from reference TRBV9 and TRBJ1-6, the complete variable domain reads DSGVTQTPKHLITATGQRVTLRCSPRSGDLSVYWYQQSLDQGLQFLIQYYNGEERAKGNILERFSAQQFPDLHSELNLSSLELGDSALYFCASSVAGGQNNSPLHFGNGTRLTVT.

The table lists this clonotype with a few counts. The chain employs TRBV5-5 and TRBJ2-6; D call uncertain. The germline V gene encodes CDR1 SGHKS and CDR2 YYEKEE (reference sequence). The CDR3 has 15 amino acids. With 4 bases removed from V and 0 bases from J, the gap between germline ends came to 8 bases. CDR3 sequence: CASSLTASGANVLTF. The CDR3 DNA reads as TGTGCCAGCAGCCTTACAGCCTCTGGGGCCAACGTCCTGACTTTC.

This clonotype was counted a few times. This chain joins TRBV2 and TRBJ2-5; no definite D call. In germline, CDR1 is SNHLY, CDR2 FYNNEI. Trimming left V 7 bases short and J 2 bases short, with 11 bases between. The length of the CDR3 is 13 residues. CDR3 bases: TGTGCCAGCAACTTCGGTCGGCAAGAGACCCAGTACTTC. Translating gives CASNFGRQETQYF.

This chain joins TRBV11-2 and TRBJ2-3; D perhaps matches TRBD1 (5 bases). Germline loops: CDR1 SGHAT, CDR2 FQNNGV. The length of the CDR3 is 13 residues. Between the trimmed V and J ends, which lost 5 bases and 5 bases, there was a span of 11 bases. CDR3 sequence reads: CASSQGWRDTQYF. DNA of the CDR3: TGTGCCAGCAGCCAGGGATGGCGAGATACGCAGTATTTT.

This chain joins TRBV28 and TRBJ2-6; 7 nucleotides align to TRBD1. The germline CDR1 and CDR2 sequences are MDHEN and SYDVKM. Trimming removed 3 bases from V and 10 bases from J; junction bases left unmatched: 9. The CDR3 contains 15 residues. For the CDR3, the DNA is TGTGCCAGCAGTTTGTCACAGGGGATTCCGAACGTCCTGACTTTC. Residues: CASSLSQGIPNVLTF.

In this sample, this clonotype turned up many times. The rearrangement uses TRBV24-1 and TRBJ2-2; tentatively, D is TRBD1 (6 bases). Between the trimmed V and J ends, which lost 9 bases and 0 bases, there was a span of 7 bases. The V gene's germline CDR1 is KGHDR and CDR2 SFDVKD. The CDR3 is 13 residues long. In DNA form, the CDR3 reads TGTGCCACCGGGGGCGCGAACACCGGGGAGCTGTTTTTT. Translating it yields CATGGANTGELFF.

At least ten counts were recorded for this clonotype. The CDR3 here is CASSVRPMLTGNTIYF. The CDR3 DNA follows: TGTGCCAGCAGCGTTCGGCCAATGTTAACTGGAAACACCATATATTTT. The chain joins TRBV9 to TRBJ1-3; D uncertain. V shed 2 bases and J shed 2 bases, with 14 bases lying between them. This CDR3 has 16 residues. Germline V CDR1 and CDR2: SGDLS, YYNGEE.

This clonotype was detected a few times. The V call is TRBV20-1, the J call TRBJ1-2, with D perhaps TRBD1 (5 bases). Germline CDR1 DFQATT, CDR2 SNEGSKA (reference sequence). V was shortened by 0 bases and J by 3 bases, with 8 bases between the two germline ends. This CDR3 region has 13 residues. CDR3 amino acids: CSARDGRDYGYTF. CDR3 bases: TGCAGTGCTAGAGATGGCAGGGACTATGGCTACACCTTC.

In its sample, this clonotype was seen a few times. The chain is built from TRBV21-1 and TRBJ1-6; TRBD1 is the table's D call and was not checked against the DNA. TRBV21-1 is a pseudogene segment. The CDR3 spans 19 residues. This chain's CDR3 is CASSKVEIGSDRDNSPLHF. CDR3 bases: TGTGCCAGCAGCAAAGTTGAAATTGGATCAGACAGGGATAATTCACCCCTCCACTTT.

This chain uses TRBV11-3 with TRBJ2-3; no definite D call. Trimming stripped 3 bases from V and 4 bases from J, with 8 bases between. Germline assignment: CDR1 SGHNT and CDR2 YENEEA. CDR3 length: 13 residues. The CDR3 nucleotides read TGTGCCAGCAGCTTGGCAGAACCAGATACGCAGTATTTT. The encoded protein is CASSLAEPDTQYF.

This clonotype showed up just a few times. The chain couples TRBV7-3 to TRBJ2-1; D unclear. CDR1 and CDR2 from the germline V gene are SGHTA and FQGTGA. V lost 6 bases, J lost 3 bases, and 6 bases lay in between. The CDR3 has 12 residues. The CDR3 DNA sequence: TGTGCCAGCAGACCGAACTACAATGAGCAGTTCTTC. Protein product: CASRPNYNEQFF.

This chain uses TRBV4-1 with TRBJ1-6; no definite D call. The CDR3 sequence is 15 residues long. V was trimmed by 0 bases and J by 4 bases, leaving 7 bases between them. Germline V gene sequence: CDR1 MGHRA, CDR2 YSYEKL. The CDR3 reads CASSQEWQYNSPLHF. DNA for the CDR3: TGCGCCAGCAGCCAAGAATGGCAGTATAATTCACCCCTCCACTTT.

This clonotype was detected ten times or more. The chain recombines TRBV7-2 with TRBJ2-7; TRBD2 matches 7 bases. The trim removed 5 bases at V and 2 bases at J, leaving 9 bases unmatched. This CDR3 comprises 15 residues. From germline, CDR1 is SGHTA and CDR2 FQGNSA. The CDR3 loop is CASSQLPGLAYEQYF. CDR3 DNA: TGTGCCAGCAGCCAACTCCCCGGACTAGCCTACGAGCAGTACTTC. The complete variable domain, with remaining parts taken from reference TRBV7-2 and TRBJ2-7, reads GAGVSQSPSNKVTEKGKDVELRCDPISGHTALYWYRQSLGQGLEFLIYFQGNSAPDKSGLPSDRFSAERTGGSVSTLTIQRTQQEDSAVYLCASSQLPGLAYEQYFGPGTRLTVT.

Many counts were recorded for this clonotype. This chain uses TRBV5-6 with TRBJ2-3; 7 bases agree with TRBD1. This CDR3 is built from 17 residues. V shed 4 bases, J shed 2 bases, and the junction held 13 bases outside the gene matches. The germline V gene has CDR1 SGHDT and CDR2 YYEEEE. DNA for the CDR3: TGTGCCAGCAGCGAAACCAGGACAGGTTCGTTCACAGATACGCAGTATTTT. Its translation is CASSETRTGSFTDTQYF.

This clonotype was detected a few times. As DNA, the CDR3 is TGTGCCACCAGCTCACTCTCTGGGGCCAACGTCCTGACTTTC. The encoded protein is CATSSLSGANVLTF. This chain joins TRBV15 and TRBJ2-6, with D hard to call. CDR1 is LNHNV, CDR2 YYDKDF, per germline (reference sequence). CDR3 length equals 14 residues. V was shortened by 5 bases and J by 0 bases, with 5 bases between the two germline ends.

This clonotype occurred a few times. The genes are TRBV11-2 and TRBJ2-3, with D possibly matching TRBD2 (5 bases). Germline CDR1 is SGHAT and CDR2 is FQNNGV. This CDR3 has 12 amino acids. Trimming stripped 5 bases from V and 6 bases from J, with 9 bases between. DNA for the CDR3: TGTGCCAGCAGCCGGTGGGAGGATACGCAGTATTTT. Its translation: CASSRWEDTQYF.

The rearrangement uses TRBV6-2 or TRBV6-3 and TRBJ2-1, with 14 bases identical to TRBD2. The CDR3 length is 19 residues. Germline V lookup: CDR1 MNHEY, CDR2 SVGEGT. V dropped 4 bases and J dropped 8; count of bases not matched to a gene: 16. The CDR3 coding sequence is TGTGCCAGCAGTTCCTACCTGGGGACTAGCGGGAGCAAGCTCGATGAGCAGTTCTTC. Residues: CASSSYLGTSGSKLDEQFF.

The chain links TRBV2 to TRBJ1-2; D possibly corresponds to TRBD1 (5 bases). V lost 6 bases to trimming and J lost 0 bases, with 11 bases between them. The CDR3 loop spans 14 amino acids. Germline V lookup: CDR1 SNHLY, CDR2 FYNNEI. The CDR3 bases are TGTGCCAGCAGCGCCGGGGGGACTAACTATGGCTACACCTTC. Protein sequence: CASSAGGTNYGYTF. Complete variable domain (other parts from reference TRBV2 and TRBJ1-2): EPEVTQTPSHQVTQMGQEVILRCVPISNHLYFYWYRQILGQKVEFLVSFYNNEISEKSEIFDDQFSVERPDGSNFTLKIRSTKLEDSAMYFCASSAGGTNYGYTFGSGTRLTVV.